This is a list of T cell receptor beta chains from one sample in a study of T cells in localized non-small cell lung cancer. Sequencing used immunoSEQ multiplex PCR; TCRdb keeps in-frame clones, though not all of them. The sample records about 1,500 clones, about 25% being singletons. The sample here was normal lung tissue next to the tumor, taken before any cancer treatment. The receptors shown here come from a male donor aged 60 or over with stage I lung adenocarcinoma. CDR3s include the opening cysteine and the closing phenylalanine or tryptophan. The order of the fields is J gene, clone size, D gene, CDR3 length, V gene, CDR3 DNA, CDR3 protein. D genes are given only for firm matches. Where a row states a size, it is once, few, many or the class of an expanded clone; other rows omit it.

J: TRBJ2-6
size: .
D: TRBD2
length: 17
V: TRBV11-3
DNA: TGTGCCAGCAGCTCCTCCTCGGGGGGGAAAGGGGCCAACGTCCTGACTTTC
CDR3: CASSSSSGGKGANVLTF

J: TRBJ1-4
size: .
D: .
length: 15
V: TRBV9
DNA: TGTGCCAGCAGCGTACGGGACGGCTATTCTGAAAAACTGTTTTTT
CDR3: CASSVRDGYSEKLFF

J: TRBJ2-3
size: few
D: TRBD1
length: 17
V: TRBV28
DNA: TGTGCCAGCAGTCTCGGGACAGGGGGCGTAAGCACAGATACGCAGTATTTT
CDR3: CASSLGTGGVSTDTQYF

J: TRBJ1-1
size: large
D: .
length: 15
V: TRBV29-1
DNA: TGCAGCGTTGAAGGGAGGGTCATAGGGAACACTGAAGCTTTCTTT
CDR3: CSVEGRVIGNTEAFF

J: TRBJ1-1
size: .
D: .
length: 14
V: TRBV5-1
DNA: TGCGCCAGCACCTCTAGTGAAATGAACACTGAAGCTTTCTTT
CDR3: CASTSSEMNTEAFF

J: TRBJ2-3
size: few
D: TRBD1
length: 14
V: TRBV6-8
DNA: TGTGCCAGCAGTTACGGACAGGGCACAGATACGCAGTATTTT
CDR3: CASSYGQGTDTQYF

J: TRBJ1-1
size: medium-sized
D: .
length: 13
V: TRBV7-2
DNA: TGTGCCAGCAGCGTCGACCCGAACACTGAAGCTTTCTTT
CDR3: CASSVDPNTEAFF

J: TRBJ1-2
size: .
D: .
length: 16
V: TRBV11-3
DNA: TGTGCCAGCAGCTCAAACTCCGGGCGGGGCTTGGGGGGCTACACCTTC
CDR3: CASSSNSGRGLGGYTF

J: TRBJ2-3
size: .
D: TRBD2
length: 18
V: TRBV6-7
DNA: TGTGCCAGCAGTAACCCCCGGGCTAGCGGGGGCTTCCGGGATACGCAGTATTTT
CDR3: CASSNPRASGGFRDTQYF

J: TRBJ2-1
size: medium-sized
D: .
length: 18
V: TRBV11-3
DNA: TGTGCCAGCAGCTTAGTGGGGGGGCTCTACAGAAATGACAATGAGCAGTTCTTC
CDR3: CASSLVGGLYRNDNEQFF

J: TRBJ2-5
size: few
D: TRBD2
length: 18
V: TRBV30
DNA: TGTGCCTGGAGTACCCCCGGGGGTAGCGGGGGGTCGAAAGAGACCCAGTACTTC
CDR3: CAWSTPGGSGGSKETQYF

J: TRBJ2-5
size: few
D: .
length: 11
V: TRBV14
DNA: TGTGCCAGCAGCCAAGTAGAGACCCAGTACTTC
CDR3: CASSQVETQYF

J: TRBJ2-7
size: few
D: TRBD1
length: 12
V: TRBV30
DNA: TGTGCCGGAAACAGGGGGAGCGTCGAGCAGTACTTC
CDR3: CAGNRGSVEQYF

J: TRBJ2-1
size: .
D: .
length: 16
V: TRBV28
DNA: TGTGCCAGCAGCCAACCTACAGGGGAGGCCTACAATGAGCAGTTCTTC
CDR3: CASSQPTGEAYNEQFF

J: TRBJ1-2
size: once
D: TRBD1
length: 15
V: TRBV18
DNA: TGTGCCAGCTCCCTATCTTTCACAGGGGGCTATGGCTACACCTTC
CDR3: CASSLSFTGGYGYTF

J: TRBJ2-5
size: once
D: .
length: 13
V: TRBV19
DNA: TGTGCCAGTAGTAGCCGGGCCGCGGAGACCCAGTACTTC
CDR3: CASSSRAAETQYF

J: TRBJ2-5
size: few
D: .
length: 14
V: TRBV6-8
DNA: TGTGCCAGCAGGAGCGGATCCGCCCAAGAGACCCAGTACTTC
CDR3: CASRSGSAQETQYF

J: TRBJ1-2
size: few
D: TRBD1
length: 14
V: TRBV28
DNA: TGTGCCAGCAGTTTCCGGGACAGGAACTATGGCTACACCTTC
CDR3: CASSFRDRNYGYTF

J: TRBJ2-2
size: .
D: .
length: 13
V: TRBV19
DNA: TGTGCCACCGGGACGGAGAACACCGGGGAGCTGTTTTTT
CDR3: CATGTENTGELFF

J: TRBJ1-1
size: .
D: TRBD1
length: 14
V: TRBV18
DNA: TGTGCCAGCTCGCAACAGGGGGAGAACACTGAAGCTTTCTTT
CDR3: CASSQQGENTEAFF

J: TRBJ2-7
size: medium-sized
D: TRBD2
length: 14
V: TRBV11-3
DNA: TGTGCCAGCAGCTTGATTTCGGGGGGCTACGAGCAGTACTTC
CDR3: CASSLISGGYEQYF

J: TRBJ2-6
size: few
D: .
length: 15
V: TRBV5-1
DNA: TGCGCCAGCAGCTTGGCCCAGGTTGGGGCCAACGTCCTGACTTTC
CDR3: CASSLAQVGANVLTF

J: TRBJ2-2
size: .
D: .
length: 16
V: TRBV30
DNA: TGTGCCTGGAGTGCCCCGGACAGACCGAACACCGGGGAGCTGTTTTTT
CDR3: CAWSAPDRPNTGELFF

J: TRBJ2-3
size: .
D: .
length: 15
V: TRBV28
DNA: TGTGCCAGCAGTCATACTATTATTAGCACAGATACGCAGTATTTT
CDR3: CASSHTIISTDTQYF

J: TRBJ2-5
size: few
D: .
length: 15
V: TRBV1
DNA: TGCGCCAGCAGACCGGTAGGGAGGGACCAAGAGACCCAGTACTTC
CDR3: CASRPVGRDQETQYF

J: TRBJ2-6
size: few
D: TRBD1
length: 18
V: TRBV19
DNA: TGTGCCAGTAGTAACCGGGACAGGGCGAGCTCTGGGGCCAACGTCCTGACTTTC
CDR3: CASSNRDRASSGANVLTF

J: TRBJ2-5
size: .
D: .
length: 12
V: TRBV18
DNA: TGTGCCAGCTCACAGTACCAAGAGACCCAGTACTTC
CDR3: CASSQYQETQYF

J: TRBJ2-3
size: .
D: TRBD1
length: 16
V: TRBV28
DNA: TGTGCCAGCAGCCGCGCCGGGACAGGTCGAACAGATACGCAGTATTTT
CDR3: CASSRAGTGRTDTQYF

J: TRBJ2-3
size: .
D: .
length: 15
V: TRBV10-2
DNA: TGCGCCAGCAGTCTCGAGGGGGGGGCAGAGGATACGCAGTATTTT
CDR3: CASSLEGGAEDTQYF

J: TRBJ2-3
size: .
D: TRBD1
length: 14
V: TRBV11-3
DNA: TGTGCCAGCAGGACCGGGACAGGGCCAGATACGCAGTATTTT
CDR3: CASRTGTGPDTQYF

J: TRBJ2-4
size: .
D: .
length: 14
V: TRBV19
DNA: TGTGCCAGTAGTATAAGGCCTTCCCGAGGGATTCAGTACTTC
CDR3: CASSIRPSRGIQYF

J: TRBJ1-1
size: large
D: .
length: 17
V: TRBV25-1
DNA: TGTGCCAGCAGTGAATCCGAGGGTCTCGGTAGAGGGACTGAAGCTTTCTTT
CDR3: CASSESEGLGRGTEAFF

J: TRBJ1-6
size: few
D: .
length: 14
V: TRBV11-3
DNA: TGTGCCAGCAGCTTGGAAGGTTTTCCTACACCCCTCCACTTT
CDR3: CASSLEGFPTPLHF

J: TRBJ1-1
size: .
D: .
length: 14
V: TRBV19
DNA: TGTGCCAGTAGTATAGGAACAGTGAACACTGAAGCTTTCTTT
CDR3: CASSIGTVNTEAFF

J: TRBJ1-1
size: few
D: TRBD1
length: 16
V: TRBV12-5
DNA: TGTGCTAGTGGTTTGGGACAGGGCTTTTCCAACACTGAAGCTTTCTTT
CDR3: CASGLGQGFSNTEAFF

J: TRBJ1-1
size: few
D: .
length: 17
V: TRBV29-1
DNA: TGCAGCGTTGTGTTAGGGGGGATCTCGTACTGGGACACTGAAGCTTTCTTT
CDR3: CSVVLGGISYWDTEAFF

J: TRBJ1-5
size: .
D: TRBD1
length: 15
V: TRBV19
DNA: TGTGCCAGTACCGGGGCCACAGGGGCGAATCAGCCCCAGCATTTT
CDR3: CASTGATGANQPQHF

J: TRBJ2-7
size: few
D: .
length: 13
V: TRBV19
DNA: TGTGCCAGTAGTCCAGGGAGCTCCTACGAGCAGTACTTC
CDR3: CASSPGSSYEQYF

J: TRBJ2-5
size: few
D: .
length: 13
V: TRBV9
DNA: TGTGCCAGCAGTGAAGCCCAGGGTGGGACCCAGTACTTC
CDR3: CASSEAQGGTQYF

J: TRBJ2-5
size: .
D: .
length: 15
V: TRBV11-3
DNA: TGTGCCAGCAGCTTAACCCGGGACTTACAAGAGACCCAGTACTTC
CDR3: CASSLTRDLQETQYF

J: TRBJ2-7
size: medium-sized
D: TRBD1
length: 14
V: TRBV11-3
DNA: TGTGCCAGCAGCCCGATGGACAGGAGGTACGAGCAGTACTTC
CDR3: CASSPMDRRYEQYF

J: TRBJ2-7
size: few
D: .
length: 13
V: TRBV9
DNA: TGTGCCAGCAGCGTACTAGACGGGTACGAGCAGTACTTC
CDR3: CASSVLDGYEQYF

J: TRBJ2-5
size: .
D: TRBD2
length: 15
V: TRBV6-1
DNA: TGTGCCAGCAGTGAAGCGGCTAGCGGCCAAGAGACCCAGTACTTC
CDR3: CASSEAASGQETQYF

J: TRBJ2-2
size: .
D: .
length: 16
V: TRBV5-1
DNA: TGCGCCAGCAGCTTGGCAGGAAGATTGAACACCGGGGAGCTGTTTTTT
CDR3: CASSLAGRLNTGELFF

J: TRBJ2-1
size: few
D: TRBD2
length: 18
V: TRBV10-3
DNA: TGTGCCATCAGTGAGTCTCTCAGCAATAGCGGGGGTCTCAATGAGCAGTTCTTC
CDR3: CAISESLSNSGGLNEQFF

J: TRBJ1-1
size: few
D: .
length: 15
V: TRBV19
DNA: TGTGCCAGTAGTTTCTCCAGGGTAGTTGGGGGTGAAGCTTTCTTT
CDR3: CASSFSRVVGGEAFF

J: TRBJ2-5
size: medium-sized
D: TRBD2
length: 16
V: TRBV11-3
DNA: TGTGCCAGCAGCTTGGAGGTAGCGGGGGGCCGGGAGACCCAGTACTTC
CDR3: CASSLEVAGGRETQYF

J: TRBJ2-2
size: large
D: .
length: 12
V: TRBV19
DNA: TGTGCCAGTAGTATAGACACCGGGGAGCTGTTTTTT
CDR3: CASSIDTGELFF

J: TRBJ2-5
size: large
D: TRBD2
length: 15
V: TRBV15
DNA: TGTGCCACCAGCAAGCTACTAGCGGGAGAAGAGACCCAGTACTTC
CDR3: CATSKLLAGEETQYF

J: TRBJ2-5
size: few
D: TRBD1
length: 14
V: TRBV28
DNA: TGTGCCAGCACCTCGGGACAGGGGCAGGAGACCCAGTACTTC
CDR3: CASTSGQGQETQYF

J: TRBJ2-7
size: .
D: .
length: 14
V: TRBV10-2
DNA: TGCGCCAGCAGTGAGTCAGGGTATACCTACGAGCAGTACTTC
CDR3: CASSESGYTYEQYF

J: TRBJ1-5
size: few
D: .
length: 14
V: TRBV6-8
DNA: TGTGCCATCAGTACGGGCGATAGCAATCAGCCCCAGCATTTT
CDR3: CAISTGDSNQPQHF

J: TRBJ2-5
size: medium-sized
D: TRBD2
length: 15
V: TRBV5-8
DNA: TGTGCCAGCAGCTTCATAGCGGGAGGTCGGGAGACCCAGTACTTC
CDR3: CASSFIAGGRETQYF

J: TRBJ2-1
size: .
D: TRBD2
length: 17
V: TRBV11-3
DNA: TGTGCCAGCAGCACCTACGGGACTAGCGGGCGGAACAATGAGCAGTTCTTC
CDR3: CASSTYGTSGRNNEQFF

J: TRBJ2-4
size: .
D: .
length: 17
V: TRBV11-3
DNA: TGTGCCAGCAGCCCCGGCCCGTGGGGAATAGCCAAAAACATTCAGTACTTC
CDR3: CASSPGPWGIAKNIQYF

J: TRBJ2-7
size: few
D: TRBD2
length: 14
V: TRBV6-8
DNA: TGTGCCAGCATTACTAGCGGGGGGGCCTACGAGCAGTACTTC
CDR3: CASITSGGAYEQYF

J: TRBJ2-1
size: .
D: TRBD2
length: 16
V: TRBV6-8
DNA: TGTGCCAGCAGCCAACCGGGACTAGCGATTCTCAATGAGCAGTTCTTC
CDR3: CASSQPGLAILNEQFF

J: TRBJ2-3
size: few
D: TRBD2
length: 15
V: TRBV6-8
DNA: TGTGCCAGCGGGCGGGGGGTCCCGAACACAGATACGCAGTATTTT
CDR3: CASGRGVPNTDTQYF

J: TRBJ2-2
size: .
D: TRBD1
length: 15
V: TRBV18
DNA: TGTGCCAGCTCACCAGGGACAGGGCCCACCGGGGAGCTGTTTTTT
CDR3: CASSPGTGPTGELFF